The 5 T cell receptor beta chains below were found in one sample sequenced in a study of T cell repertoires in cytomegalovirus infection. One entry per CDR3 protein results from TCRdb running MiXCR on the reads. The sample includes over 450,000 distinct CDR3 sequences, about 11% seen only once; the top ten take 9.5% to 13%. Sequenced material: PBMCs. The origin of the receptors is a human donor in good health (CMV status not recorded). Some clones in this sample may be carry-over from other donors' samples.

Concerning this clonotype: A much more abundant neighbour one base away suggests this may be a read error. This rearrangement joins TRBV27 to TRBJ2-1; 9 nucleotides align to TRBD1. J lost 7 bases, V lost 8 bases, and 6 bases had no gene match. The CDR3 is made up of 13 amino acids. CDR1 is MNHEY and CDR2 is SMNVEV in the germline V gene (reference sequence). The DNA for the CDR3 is TGTGCCAGCCGGGACAGGGACTTAAATGAGCAGTTCTTC. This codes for CASRDRDLNEQFF.

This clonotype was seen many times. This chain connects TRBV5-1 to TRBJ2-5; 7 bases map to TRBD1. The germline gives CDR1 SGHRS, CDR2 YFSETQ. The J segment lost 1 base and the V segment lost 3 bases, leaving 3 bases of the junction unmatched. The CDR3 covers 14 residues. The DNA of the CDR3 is TGCGCCAGCAGCTCCGGGGACAGCCAAGAGACCCAGTACTTC. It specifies CASSSGDSQETQYF.

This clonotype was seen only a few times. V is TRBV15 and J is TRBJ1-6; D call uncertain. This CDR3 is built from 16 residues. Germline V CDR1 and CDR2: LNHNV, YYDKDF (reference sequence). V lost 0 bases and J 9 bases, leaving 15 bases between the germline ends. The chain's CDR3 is CATSRDRAFGSSPLHF. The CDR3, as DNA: TGTGCCACCAGCAGAGATAGGGCCTTTGGATCTTCACCCCTCCACTTT.

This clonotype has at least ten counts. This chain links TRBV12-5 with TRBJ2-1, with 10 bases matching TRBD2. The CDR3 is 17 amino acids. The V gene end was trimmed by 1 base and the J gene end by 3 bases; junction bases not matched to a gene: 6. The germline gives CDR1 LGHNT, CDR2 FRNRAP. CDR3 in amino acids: CASGLGTSGDFYNEQFF. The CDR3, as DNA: TGTGCTAGTGGTTTGGGAACTAGCGGGGATTTCTACAATGAGCAGTTCTTC.

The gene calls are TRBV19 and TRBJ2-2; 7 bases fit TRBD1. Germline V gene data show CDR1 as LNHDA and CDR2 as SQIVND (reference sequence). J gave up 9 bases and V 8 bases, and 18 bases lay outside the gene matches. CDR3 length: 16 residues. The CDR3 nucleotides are TGTGCCAGTGTTGGAAGGGGGCAGCAAGTAGGGCGGGAGCTGTTTTTT. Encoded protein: CASVGRGQQVGRELFF.